This T cell receptor beta chain derives from a study of tissue T cells after allogeneic stem cell transplantation (dated by TCRdb to the early 2020s). In terms of the full investigation: The study profiled TCR beta repertoires across many tissues from research autopsies of patients with and without GVHD, plus mouse models of GVHD. The human arm was a prospective observational study without blinding or randomization. General findings and caveats noted by the study authors: The study did not establish which tissue TCRs were alloreactive or antigen-specific, and some clones may have been host cells that persisted. Within patients, how anatomically similar tissues were was a major factor shaping TCR repertoire composition, regardless of disease or transplant status. Only a few T cell clones appeared in more than one patient, yet motif-based clustering showed tissue-specific repertoire signatures that were shared between patients. In both patients and mice, only a limited portion of the TCR repertoire detected in tissues was captured by blood and spleen T cells. A small and clinically heterogeneous patient cohort was studied, and sampling depth was acknowledged as a limitation.

CDR1 and CDR2 were assigned from the germline V gene as SGHSA and FRNQAP. The trim is 2 bases for V and 0 bases for J, with a gap of 3 bases between the germline ends. The CDR3 numbers 13 residues from cysteine through phenylalanine. The DNA has 36 bases, all within the CDR3, and is read from base 1. Library method: the immunoSEQ multiplex PCR assay. TCRbeta CDR3 sequencing was performed at survey depth by Adaptive Biotechnologies, and CDR3 sequences, V/J genes, productive frequency and template counts were reported. TCR beta CDR3 regions were amplified from genomic DNA instead of RNA. Regarding the original processing steps: Jensen-Shannon divergence was used to quantify pairwise repertoire overlap between tissues, with a value of 1 meaning complete divergence and a value of 0 meaning identical repertoires. Tissues were clustered by single-linkage agglomerative hierarchical clustering of pairwise JSD values and displayed as dendrograms. GLIPH2 was run on all patient samples with simulation_depth 1000, kmer_min_depth 3, cdr3_length_cutoff 8, keeping groups with more than two unique CDR3s. A standardized tissue-overlap score was calculated by extrapolating Jaccard GLIPH-group overlap across patients to a standard repertoire size of 1000 clones. Associations of diversity with clinical or experimental variables used linear mixed-effect models with tissue fixed effects and individual random effects. Not all clones reach the TCRdb copy of this immuneACCESS table, which keeps in-frame sequences only. Checked studies attribute under half of the gap to unresolved V genes and leave the rest unexplained. V, J and clone size were drawn from that table, and D and trimming were deduced from the DNA. The sample contains over 8,500 clones, roughly two fifths of them found a single time. The biggest ten clones account for around 1.6% of the sample.

About this clone itself: The antigen it recognizes is unknown. The gene nomenclature and germline references here are murine. The read gets to within 1 residue of the CDR3 end, and the germline J gene fills in the rest.

What the time point label conveys for this sample: mouse harvest day 7 after allogeneic transplant. Mouse grafts consisting of 10^7 T-cell-depleted bone marrow cells combined with 10^6 splenic CD5+ T cells were administered by tail vein injection. GVHD in mice was modeled with a major MHC-mismatch B6 (H2b) into BALB/c (H2d) model, and tissues were profiled at day 7 or 14. On day 7 or 14 post-transplant, mouse tissues and retro-orbital blood were harvested with separate sterile tools for each animal, and livers were flushed beforehand. Before genomic DNA isolation with the DNeasy Blood & Tissue Kit, mouse tissues were minced with razor blades in buffered saline.

Here the chain combines TRBV16 and TRBJ2-4, with no confidently assigned D gene. Sequenced input: skin. The receptor's source is a female BALB/c mouse given C57BL/6 T cells with graft-versus-host disease after an allogeneic hematopoietic cell transplant. CDR3 DNA (partial): TGTGCAAGCAGCTTAACTAGTCAAAACACCTTGTAC. This is translated as CASSLTSQNTLY. The full CDR3 reads CASSLTSQNTLYF.